A selection of T cell receptor beta chains follows, all from one sample in a study of cytomegalovirus exposure and HLA in healthy donors. Measured with immunoSEQ multiplex PCR; TCRdb has only the in-frame clones, and not every one. The sample consists of about 240,000 clones, around 81% of them appearing once. The sequencing sample was made of PBMCs. The receptor set was obtained from a woman aged 60-70 years in good health and CMV-seropositive. The CDR3 runs from the conserved cysteine through the conserved F or W. Only part of the rows carry a size: once, few, many, or a class if the clone is expanded.

J: TRBJ1-4; size: .; V: TRBV19; CDR3: CASSQLFNRDEKLFF
J: TRBJ2-3; size: .; V: TRBV7-3; CDR3: CASSATGGSTDTQYF
J: TRBJ1-5; size: .; V: TRBV4-1; CDR3: CASSQDHAGGRQPQHF
J: TRBJ1-3; size: .; V: TRBV6-5; CDR3: CASTRSSGNTIYF
J: TRBJ1-5; size: once; V: TRBV18; CDR3: CASSRTGTDQPQHF
J: TRBJ2-7; size: .; V: TRBV6-5; CDR3: CASRISGGNEQYF
J: TRBJ2-5; size: .; V: TRBV6-1; CDR3: CASSLGHFQETQYF
J: TRBJ1-1; size: .; V: TRBV28; CDR3: CASSTPSGGMDTEAFF
J: TRBJ2-7; size: .; V: TRBV20-1; CDR3: CSASWREQYF
J: TRBJ1-4; size: .; V: TRBV11-2; CDR3: CASSSGHTGNQLFF